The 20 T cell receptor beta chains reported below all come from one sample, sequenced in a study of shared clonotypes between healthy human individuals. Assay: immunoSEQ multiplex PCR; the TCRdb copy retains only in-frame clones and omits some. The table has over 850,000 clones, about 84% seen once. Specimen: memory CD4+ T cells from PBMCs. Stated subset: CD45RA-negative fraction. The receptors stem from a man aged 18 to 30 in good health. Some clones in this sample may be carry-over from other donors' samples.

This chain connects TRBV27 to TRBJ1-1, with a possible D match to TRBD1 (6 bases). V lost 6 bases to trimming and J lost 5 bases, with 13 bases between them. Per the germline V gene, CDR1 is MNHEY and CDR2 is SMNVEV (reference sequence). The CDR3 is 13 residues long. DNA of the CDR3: TGTGCCAGCAGGGGGACACCCGGGACTGAAGCTTTCTTT. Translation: CASRGTPGTEAFF.

The CDR3 sequence: CASSQDSFRRLNTEAFF. The CDR3 DNA reads TGCGCCAGCAGCCAAGATTCGTTCAGAAGGTTGAACACTGAAGCTTTCTTT. The chain links TRBV4-1 to TRBJ1-1; D is unclear. Germline V gene data show CDR1 as MGHRA and CDR2 as YSYEKL. The CDR3 spans 17 residues. V was pared by 0 bases and J by 0 bases, with 14 bases between.

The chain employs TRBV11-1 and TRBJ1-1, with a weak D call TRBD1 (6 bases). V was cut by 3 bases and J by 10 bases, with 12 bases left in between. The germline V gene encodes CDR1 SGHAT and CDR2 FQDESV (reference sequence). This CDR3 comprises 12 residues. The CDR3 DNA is TGTGCCAGCAGCTTGTTAGGGGGTGTAGCTTTCTTT. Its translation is CASSLLGGVAFF.

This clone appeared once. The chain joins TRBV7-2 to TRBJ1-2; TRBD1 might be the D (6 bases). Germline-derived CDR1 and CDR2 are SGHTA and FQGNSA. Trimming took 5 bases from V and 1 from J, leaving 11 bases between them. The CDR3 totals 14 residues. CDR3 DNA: TGTGCCAGCAGCCCAACAGGGATTAACTATGGCTACACCTTC. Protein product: CASSPTGINYGYTF. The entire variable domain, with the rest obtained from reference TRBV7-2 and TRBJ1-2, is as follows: GAGVSQSPSNKVTEKGKDVELRCDPISGHTALYWYRQSLGQGLEFLIYFQGNSAPDKSGLPSDRFSAERTGGSVSTLTIQRTQQEDSAVYLCASSPTGINYGYTFGSGTRLTVV.

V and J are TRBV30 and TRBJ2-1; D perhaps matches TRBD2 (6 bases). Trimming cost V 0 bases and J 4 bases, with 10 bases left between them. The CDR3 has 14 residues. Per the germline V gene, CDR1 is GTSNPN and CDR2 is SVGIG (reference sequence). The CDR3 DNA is TGTGCCTGGAGTGTGAATGCGGGATACAATGAGCAGTTCTTC. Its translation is CAWSVNAGYNEQFF.

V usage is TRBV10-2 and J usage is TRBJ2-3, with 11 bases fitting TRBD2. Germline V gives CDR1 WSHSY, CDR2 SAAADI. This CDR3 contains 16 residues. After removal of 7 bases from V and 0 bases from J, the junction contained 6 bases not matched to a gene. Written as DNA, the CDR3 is TGCGCCAGCACCTCGGGACTAGCGGCTAGCACAGATACGCAGTATTTT. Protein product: CASTSGLAASTDTQYF.

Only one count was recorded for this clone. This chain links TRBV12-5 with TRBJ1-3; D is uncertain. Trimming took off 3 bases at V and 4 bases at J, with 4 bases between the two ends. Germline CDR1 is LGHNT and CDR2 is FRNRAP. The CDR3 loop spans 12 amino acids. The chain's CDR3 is CASGFAGNTIYF. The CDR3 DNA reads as TGTGCTAGTGGTTTTGCAGGAAACACCATATATTTT.

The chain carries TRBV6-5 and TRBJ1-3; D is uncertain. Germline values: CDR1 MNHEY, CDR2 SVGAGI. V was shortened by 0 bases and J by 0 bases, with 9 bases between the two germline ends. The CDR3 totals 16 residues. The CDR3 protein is CASSYSRVSSGNTIYF. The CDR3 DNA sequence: TGTGCCAGCAGTTACTCGAGGGTCAGCTCTGGAAACACCATATATTTT.

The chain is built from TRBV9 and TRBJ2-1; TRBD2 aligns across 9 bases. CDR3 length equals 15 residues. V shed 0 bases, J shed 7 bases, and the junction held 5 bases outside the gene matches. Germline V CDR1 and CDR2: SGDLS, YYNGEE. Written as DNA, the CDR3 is TGTGCCAGCAGCGTAGGGGTTAGCGGGAGAAATGAGCAGTTCTTC. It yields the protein CASSVGVSGRNEQFF.

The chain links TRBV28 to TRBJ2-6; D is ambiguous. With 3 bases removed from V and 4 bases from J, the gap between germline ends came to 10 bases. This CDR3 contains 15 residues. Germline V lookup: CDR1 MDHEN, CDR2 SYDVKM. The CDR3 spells CASSLPLTGANVLTF. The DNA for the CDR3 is TGTGCCAGCAGTTTGCCCCTAACCGGGGCCAACGTCCTGACTTTC.

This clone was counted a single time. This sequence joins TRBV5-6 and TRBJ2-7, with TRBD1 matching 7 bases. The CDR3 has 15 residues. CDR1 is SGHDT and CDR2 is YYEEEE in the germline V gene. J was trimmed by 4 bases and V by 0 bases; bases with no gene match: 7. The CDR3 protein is CASSLGPGGSYEQYF. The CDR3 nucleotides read TGTGCCAGCAGCTTGGGACCAGGGGGTTCGTACGAGCAGTACTTC.

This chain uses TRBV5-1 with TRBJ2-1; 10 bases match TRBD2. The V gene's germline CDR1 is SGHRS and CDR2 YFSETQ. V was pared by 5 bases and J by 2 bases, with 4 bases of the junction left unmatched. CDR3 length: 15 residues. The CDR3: CASRLTSGTYNEQFF. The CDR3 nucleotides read TGCGCCAGCAGGCTAACTAGCGGGACCTACAATGAGCAGTTCTTC.

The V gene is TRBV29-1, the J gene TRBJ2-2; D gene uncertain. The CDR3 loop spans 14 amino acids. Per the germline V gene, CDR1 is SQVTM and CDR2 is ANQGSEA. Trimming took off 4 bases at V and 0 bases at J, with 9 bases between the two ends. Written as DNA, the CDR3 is TGCAGCGTTGTTAGAAACTCGAACACCGGGGAGCTGTTTTTT. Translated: CSVVRNSNTGELFF.

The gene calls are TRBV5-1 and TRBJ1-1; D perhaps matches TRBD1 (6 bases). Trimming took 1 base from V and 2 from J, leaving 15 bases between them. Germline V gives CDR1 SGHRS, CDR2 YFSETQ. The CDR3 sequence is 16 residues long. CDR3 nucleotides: TGCGCCAGCAGCTTGACAGTGGGGGCCCCAAACACTGAAGCTTTCTTT. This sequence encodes CASSLTVGAPNTEAFF. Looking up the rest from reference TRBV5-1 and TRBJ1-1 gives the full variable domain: KAGVTQTPRYLIKTRGQQVTLSCSPISGHRSVSWYQQTPGQGLQFLFEYFSETQRNKGNFPGRFSGRQFSNSRSEMNVSTLELGDSALYLCASSLTVGAPNTEAFFGQGTRLTVV.

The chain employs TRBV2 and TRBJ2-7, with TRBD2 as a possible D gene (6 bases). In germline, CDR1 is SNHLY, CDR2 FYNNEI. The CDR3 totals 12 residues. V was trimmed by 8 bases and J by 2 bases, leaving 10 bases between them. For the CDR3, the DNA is TGTGCCAGCCACCGCGGGGCCTACGAGCAGTACTTC. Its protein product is CASHRGAYEQYF.

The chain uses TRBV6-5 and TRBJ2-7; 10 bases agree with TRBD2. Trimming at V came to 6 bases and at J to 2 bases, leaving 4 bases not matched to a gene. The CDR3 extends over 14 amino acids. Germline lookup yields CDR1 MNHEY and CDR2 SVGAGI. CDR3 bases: TGTGCCAGCAGGCTAGCGGGAGCCACCTACGAGCAGTACTTC. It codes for CASRLAGATYEQYF.

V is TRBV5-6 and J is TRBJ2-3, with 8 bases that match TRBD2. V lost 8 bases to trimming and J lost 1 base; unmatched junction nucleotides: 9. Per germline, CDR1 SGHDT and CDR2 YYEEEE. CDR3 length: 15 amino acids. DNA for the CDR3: TGTGCCAGTTCCTCCGGGACTAGGGGCACAGATACGCAGTATTTT. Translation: CASSSGTRGTDTQYF.

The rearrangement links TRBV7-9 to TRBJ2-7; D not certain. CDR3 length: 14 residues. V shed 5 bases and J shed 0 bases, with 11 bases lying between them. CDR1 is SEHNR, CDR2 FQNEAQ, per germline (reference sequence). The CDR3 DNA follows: TGTGCCAGCAGCCTCGGGTTTCCCTCCTACGAGCAGTACTTC. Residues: CASSLGFPSYEQYF.

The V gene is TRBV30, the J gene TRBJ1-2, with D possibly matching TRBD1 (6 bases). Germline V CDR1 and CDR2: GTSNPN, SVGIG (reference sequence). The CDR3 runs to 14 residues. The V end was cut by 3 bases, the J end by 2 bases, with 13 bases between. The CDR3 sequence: CAWRPPGQNYGYTF. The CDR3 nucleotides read TGTGCCTGGAGACCCCCTGGACAGAACTATGGCTACACCTTC.

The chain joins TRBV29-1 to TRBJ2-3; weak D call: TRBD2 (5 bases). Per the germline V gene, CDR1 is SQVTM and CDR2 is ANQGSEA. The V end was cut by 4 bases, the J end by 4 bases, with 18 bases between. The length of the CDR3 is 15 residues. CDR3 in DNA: TGCAGCGTTGGGATTCTTGGAGGAATGGCAGATACGCAGTATTTT. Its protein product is CSVGILGGMADTQYF.